This T cell receptor (beta chain) was recorded in a study of T cells in Graves' hyperthyroidism and ophthalmopathy. Study-wide context: Any treatment followed the collection of peripheral blood at initial diagnosis.

Study observations and caveats: Ophthalmopathy, which appeared later, was predicted by the model a median about 6.8 months before onset.

Trimming cost V 6 bases and J 4 bases, with 37 bases left between them. In germline, CDR1 is MNHEY, CDR2 SVGEGT. This CDR3 is built from 22 residues. This clonotype was counted many times. Its target is not known. There were TCR beta CDR3 regions amplified from RNA transcripts. First-round RT-PCR of the TCR CDR3 relied on the HTBI primer set. TCRdb re-derived calls from the multiplex PCR reads in MiXCR, one entry per CDR3 protein. The sample lists 700,000 or so distinct CDR3 sequences; over 15% were seen once. Uncontrolled infection, other autoimmune disease, pregnancy or lactation led to exclusion. Each 10 ml fresh peripheral blood draw supplied the PBMCs.

The chain employs TRBV6-2 or TRBV6-3 and TRBJ2-1, with D possibly being TRBD1 or TRBD2 (5 bases each). This sequence originates from a man aged 18 to 29 with Graves' hyperthyroidism. The sample consisted of blood. The CDR3 here is CASSPRWASLVGFGAAYNEQFF. The CDR3 coding sequence is TGTGCCAGCAGCCCCCGTTGGGCCAGTCTCGTGGGCTTCGGGGCCGCGTACAATGAGCAGTTCTTC.